The 21 T cell receptor beta chains below were found in one sample sequenced in a study of PD-L1 blockade in urothelial cancer. Using immunoSEQ multiplex PCR, the repertoire was profiled, and TCRdb retains in-frame clones only, with some absent. The sample records some 100,000 clones, around 90% being singletons. The input for sequencing was PBMCs, taken around atezolizumab (anti-PD-L1) treatment. The receptors were gathered from a woman of 80 years or more with urothelial cancer.

The rearrangement joins TRBV10-1 to TRBJ2-1, with 7 bases lining up with TRBD1. The length of the CDR3 is 16 residues. The J segment lost 0 bases and the V segment lost 6 bases, leaving 8 bases of the junction unmatched. Germline-derived CDR1 and CDR2 are WNHNN and SYGVQD (reference sequence). The CDR3 region is CASSPPGTASYNEQFF. CDR3 sequence (DNA): TGCGCCAGCAGCCCACCCGGGACAGCCTCCTACAATGAGCAGTTCTTC.

This clone was seen only once. The chain joins TRBV19 to TRBJ2-3; the match to TRBD2 covers 14 bases. Germline V CDR1 and CDR2: LNHDA, SQIVND (reference sequence). Trimming took 6 bases from V and 6 from J; bases not matched to a gene: 5. The CDR3 has 15 amino acids. The CDR3 is CASSETSGRADTQYF. Written as DNA, the CDR3 is TGTGCCAGTAGCGAGACTAGCGGGAGGGCCGATACGCAGTATTTT. Supplemented by reference TRBV19 and TRBJ2-3, the full variable domain reads DGGITQSPKYLFRKEGQNVTLSCEQNLNHDAMYWYRQDPGQGLRLIYYSQIVNDFQKGDIAEGYSVSREKKESFPLTVTSAQKNPTAFYLCASSETSGRADTQYFGPGTRLTVL.

The rearrangement links TRBV28 to TRBJ2-1; TRBD2 aligns across 8 bases. The ends lost 5 bases at V and 0 bases at J; junction bases unmatched: 6. This CDR3 comprises 16 residues. The germline V gene has CDR1 MDHEN and CDR2 SYDVKM. The CDR3 nucleotides read TGTGCCAGCAGTCCTAGCGGGCGAAGCTCCTACAATGAGCAGTTCTTC. It encodes CASSPSGRSSYNEQFF.

V gene TRBV5-1 combines with J gene TRBJ2-2; D remains unclear. Germline V gene lookup returns CDR1 SGHRS and CDR2 YFSETQ. The V end was cut by 0 bases, the J end by 0 bases, with 6 bases between. The CDR3 totals 15 residues. CDR3 nucleotide sequence: TGCGCCAGCAGCTTGGCCCTTGCGAACACCGGGGAGCTGTTTTTT. It encodes CASSLALANTGELFF.

The rearrangement uses TRBV11-2 and TRBJ1-2, with 7 bases identical to TRBD1. The CDR3 sequence is 14 residues long. Germline V CDR1 and CDR2: SGHAT, FQNNGV. J lost 5 bases, V lost 3 bases, and 6 bases had no gene match. In DNA form, the CDR3 reads TGTGCCAGCAGCTTGGGGACAGCTTTATATGGCTACACCTTC. As protein: CASSLGTALYGYTF.

The rearrangement joins TRBV2 to TRBJ1-1; TRBD1 is a possible D gene (6 bases). The CDR3 runs to 14 residues. Trimming cost V 5 bases and J 4 bases, with 14 bases left between them. The germline V gene encodes CDR1 SNHLY and CDR2 FYNNEI. DNA of the CDR3: TGTGCCAGCAGTAAAACAGGGAGTTCCACTGAAGCTTTCTTT. It encodes CASSKTGSSTEAFF.

This chain links TRBV6-5 with TRBJ2-2, with D possibly TRBD1 on 8 matching bases. Deletions cut 5 bases from V and 6 bases from J, with 16 bases between. The CDR3 is made up of 15 amino acids. CDR1 and CDR2 from the germline V gene are MNHEY and SVGAGI. This chain's CDR3 is CASSGTTGGAGELFF. In DNA, the CDR3 is TGTGCCAGCAGTGGTACTACAGGGGGGGCCGGGGAGCTGTTTTTT.

In regard to this clone: The same CDR3 also results from other DNA sequences found in this sample. V usage is TRBV5-4 and J usage is TRBJ2-2, with a tentative D call TRBD2 (6 bases). CDR1 and CDR2 from the germline V gene are SGHNT and YYREEE (reference sequence). Trimming left V 0 bases short and J 0 bases short, with 6 bases between. The CDR3 is 15 amino acids. The CDR3 loop reads CASSLAGANTGELFF. Written as DNA, the CDR3 is TGTGCCAGCAGCTTGGCGGGAGCGAACACCGGGGAGCTGTTTTTT.

The rearrangement links TRBV19 to TRBJ1-3; no definite D call. The length of the CDR3 is 17 residues. Germline-derived CDR1 and CDR2 are LNHDA and SQIVND (reference sequence). V shed 5 bases and J shed 0 bases, with 17 bases lying between them. This chain's CDR3 is CASSPPRASHSGNTIYF. Written as DNA, the CDR3 is TGTGCCAGTAGTCCGCCGCGGGCCAGCCACTCTGGAAACACCATATATTTT.

The J gene is TRBJ1-2, the V gene TRBV7-6, with 8 bases lining up with TRBD1. The trim removed 1 base at V and 7 bases at J, leaving 14 bases unmatched. CDR1 is SGHVS and CDR2 is FNYEAQ in the germline V gene. This CDR3 has 17 amino acids. CDR3 protein: CASSLGPGQALGGGYTF. For the CDR3, the DNA is TGTGCCAGCAGCTTAGGCCCGGGACAGGCCCTAGGGGGTGGCTACACCTTC.

The chain joins TRBV19 to TRBJ2-5; 9 bases match TRBD1. This CDR3 is built from 15 residues. V lost 5 bases to trimming and J lost 5 bases; unmatched junction nucleotides: 9. Germline assignment: CDR1 LNHDA and CDR2 SQIVND (reference sequence). DNA for the CDR3: TGTGCCAGTAGTGGGACAGGGAGGGGCGGGGAGACCCAGTACTTC. Translating it yields CASSGTGRGGETQYF.

J is TRBJ2-2 and V is TRBV25-1; TRBD2 is a possible D gene (6 bases). The germline V gene encodes CDR1 MGHDK and CDR2 SYGVNS. The CDR3 has 17 residues. Trimming pared 3 bases from V and 6 bases from J, leaving 20 bases between. The CDR3 region has the DNA TGTGCCAGCAGTGACCCGGCGGGACCATTAGTGGCCGGGGAGCTGTTTTTT. Translating it yields CASSDPAGPLVAGELFF.

This chain joins TRBV27 and TRBJ1-2; a weak D match, TRBD1 (5 bases). This CDR3 has 13 amino acids. Trimming cost V 2 bases and J 4 bases, with 8 bases left between them. From germline, CDR1 is MNHEY and CDR2 SMNVEV (reference sequence). CDR3 DNA: TGTGCCAGCAGTTTAGGGGGGTCCTATGGCTACACCTTC. It encodes CASSLGGSYGYTF.

The chain uses TRBV7-2 and TRBJ1-2; 7 nucleotides line up with TRBD1. Germline V gene data show CDR1 as SGHTA and CDR2 as FQGNSA. V lost 1 base, J lost 7 bases, and 9 bases stayed unmatched. There are 15 residues in the CDR3. CDR3 residues: CASSLVGTEFFGYTF. The CDR3 nucleotides read TGTGCCAGCAGCTTAGTGGGGACAGAGTTTTTTGGCTACACCTTC.

J is TRBJ2-7 and V is TRBV13, with a possible D match to TRBD1 (6 bases). The CDR3 consists of 14 residues. V dropped 4 bases and J dropped 7 bases, with 17 bases sitting between them. Germline CDR1 and CDR2: PRHDT and FYEKMQ (reference sequence). CDR3 protein: CASSSGVRSGEQYF. As DNA, the CDR3 is TGTGCCAGCAGCTCAGGGGTGAGGTCGGGTGAGCAGTACTTC.

The table lists this clone with a count of one. The gene calls are TRBV10-3 and TRBJ2-7, with D possibly matching TRBD1 (5 bases). The V end lost 0 bases, the J end lost 0 bases, and 15 bases lay between the germline ends. Germline CDR1 ENHRY, CDR2 SYGVKD. This CDR3 has 17 residues. CDR3 protein: CAISESGGRAHSYEQYF. Written as DNA, the CDR3 is TGTGCCATCAGTGAGTCTGGCGGCAGGGCCCACTCCTACGAGCAGTACTTC.

The J gene is TRBJ1-1, the V gene TRBV7-9; 10 bases are a match to TRBD1. The CDR3 totals 15 residues. Germline lookup yields CDR1 SEHNR and CDR2 FQNEAQ (reference sequence). J was trimmed by 6 bases and V by 3 bases; bases with no gene match: 7. CDR3 loop: CASSLGQGSGSEAFF. The CDR3 DNA sequence: TGTGCCAGCAGCTTGGGACAGGGGTCGGGCTCTGAAGCTTTCTTT.

As DNA, the CDR3 is TGTGCCAGCAGTTTGGTCCAGGCCGGGGAGCTGTTTTTT. This gives the protein CASSLVQAGELFF. J is TRBJ2-2 and V is TRBV28; D is unclear. Germline V lookup: CDR1 MDHEN, CDR2 SYDVKM. Trimming pared 3 bases from V and 6 bases from J, leaving 8 bases between. The CDR3 length is 13 residues.

The chain employs TRBV11-2 and TRBJ2-3; weak D call: TRBD1 (6 bases). The germline V gene has CDR1 SGHAT and CDR2 FQNNGV. Trimming took off 1 base at V and 0 bases at J, with 8 bases between the two ends. The CDR3 runs to 15 residues. The CDR3 here is CASSLAGVSTDTQYF. CDR3 in DNA: TGTGCCAGCAGCTTAGCAGGGGTCAGCACAGATACGCAGTATTTT.

The genes are TRBV7-8 and TRBJ1-2, with D hard to call. Germline lookup yields CDR1 SGHVS and CDR2 FQNEAQ. Trimming shortened V by 5 bases and J by 4 bases, and 14 bases separated the two germline ends. CDR3 length: 14 residues. This CDR3 reads CASSPSSLFYGYTF. The CDR3, as DNA: TGTGCCAGCAGCCCGTCCTCCCTATTCTATGGCTACACCTTC.

This chain joins TRBV6-1 and TRBJ1-1, with 7 bases aligning to TRBD1. J was trimmed by 12 bases and V by 6 bases; bases with no gene match: 16. This CDR3 has 14 residues. CDR1 is MNHNS, CDR2 SASEGT, per germline. CDR3 region: CASRIQGQDRSSFF. In DNA, the CDR3 is TGTGCCAGCAGGATACAGGGGCAAGATCGGAGTTCTTTCTTT.